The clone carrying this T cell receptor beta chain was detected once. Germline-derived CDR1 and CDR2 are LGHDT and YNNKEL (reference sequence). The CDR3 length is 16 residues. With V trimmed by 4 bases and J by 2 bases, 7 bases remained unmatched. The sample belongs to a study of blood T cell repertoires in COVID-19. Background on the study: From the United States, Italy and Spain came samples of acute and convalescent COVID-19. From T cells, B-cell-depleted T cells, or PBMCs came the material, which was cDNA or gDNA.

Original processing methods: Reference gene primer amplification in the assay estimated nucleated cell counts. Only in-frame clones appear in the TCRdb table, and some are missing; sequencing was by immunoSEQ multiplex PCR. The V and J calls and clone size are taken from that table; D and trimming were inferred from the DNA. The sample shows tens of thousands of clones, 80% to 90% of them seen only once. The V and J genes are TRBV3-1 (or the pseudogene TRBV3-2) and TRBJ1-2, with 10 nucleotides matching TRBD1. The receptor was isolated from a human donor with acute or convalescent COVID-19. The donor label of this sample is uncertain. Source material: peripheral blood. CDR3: CASSPLLTGGNYGYTF. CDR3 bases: TGTGCCAGCAGCCCCTTACTGACAGGGGGCAACTATGGCTACACCTTC.